Presented here are 20 T cell receptor beta chains from one specimen sequenced in a study of patients and donors after allogeneic stem cell transplantation. MiXCR was run by TCRdb on the RT-PCR reads, yielding one entry per CDR3 protein. Here the sample spans about 110,000 distinct CDR3 sequences, approximately 40% being singletons. The sequenced material came from blood, either unsorted or a sorted T cell fraction (not recorded which). These receptors all come from a human donor who was either an allogeneic HSCT recipient or a stem cell or donor lymphocyte infusion donor (not recorded which). It is not recorded whose cells these are; they may come from a transplant donor.

The V gene is TRBV7-9, the J gene TRBJ1-1; D call uncertain. The length of the CDR3 is 16 residues. Between the trimmed V and J ends, which lost 2 bases and 3 bases, there was a span of 16 bases. CDR1 SEHNR and CDR2 FQNEAQ come from the germline V gene (reference sequence). Here the CDR3 reads CASSLSRGGPHTEAFF. For the CDR3, the DNA is TGTGCCAGCAGCTTAAGTCGGGGTGGCCCTCACACTGAAGCTTTCTTT.

CDR3 sequence reads: CATSSGSGADTQYF. The DNA of the CDR3 is TGTGCCACCAGCAGCGGGAGCGGCGCAGATACGCAGTATTTT. V and J are TRBV15 and TRBJ2-3, with a possible D match to TRBD2 (6 bases). V lost 3 bases, J lost 4 bases, and 11 bases lay in between. This CDR3 is 14 amino acids long. CDR1 LNHNV and CDR2 YYDKDF come from the germline V gene (reference sequence).

This clonotype was recorded once. This chain joins TRBV6-2 or TRBV6-3 and TRBJ1-2; a weak D match, TRBD1 (5 bases). Trimming removed 4 bases at V and 4 bases at J, with 13 bases between. CDR1 is MNHEY and CDR2 is SVGEGT in the germline V gene. The CDR3 is made up of 14 amino acids. This CDR3 is CASSSEQGVYGYTF. In nucleotides, the CDR3 is TGTGCCAGCAGTTCTGAGCAGGGAGTCTATGGCTACACCTTC.

As DNA, the CDR3 is TGTGCCAGCAGCCCAACCCTATATAACTATGGCTACACCTTC. It specifies CASSPTLYNYGYTF. V usage is TRBV6-5 and J usage is TRBJ1-2, with unresolved D. V was shortened by 6 bases and J by 1 base, with 12 bases between the two germline ends. CDR1 is MNHEY, CDR2 SVGAGI, per germline. The CDR3 runs to 14 residues.

The table lists this clonotype with many counts. DNA of the CDR3: TGCGCCAGCAGCCAACTCTGGCATAGCAATCAGCCCCAGCATTTT. This codes for CASSQLWHSNQPQHF. The J gene is TRBJ1-5, the V gene TRBV4-3; D gene ambiguous. Germline V gives CDR1 LGHNA, CDR2 YSLEER. CDR3 length equals 15 residues. Trimming shortened V by 2 bases and J by 0 bases, and 8 bases separated the two germline ends.

This clonotype was seen more than once but under ten times. The V gene is TRBV29-1, the J gene TRBJ2-1; tentatively, D is TRBD2 (6 bases). The CDR3 has 13 residues. Germline V lookup: CDR1 SQVTM, CDR2 ANQGSEA. V was clipped by 1 base and J by 11 bases, with 15 bases between them. CDR3 DNA: TGCAGCGTTGAAGGACACCTAGCGCCCCAGCAGTTCTTC. This gives the protein CSVEGHLAPQQFF.

The V and J genes are TRBV10-3 and TRBJ2-7; D not certain. Germline-derived CDR1 and CDR2 are ENHRY and SYGVKD. Trimming pared 2 bases from V and 4 bases from J, leaving 15 bases between. The CDR3 totals 15 residues. The CDR3 DNA reads TGTGCCATCAGTGAGGCTGGTACCCAGCTTTACGAGCAGTACTTC. This codes for CAISEAGTQLYEQYF.

This chain uses TRBV20-1 with TRBJ2-7; D could derive from TRBD1 or TRBD2 (5 bases each). V lost 3 bases and J 0 bases, leaving 12 bases between the germline ends. The V gene's germline CDR1 is DFQATT and CDR2 SNEGSKA (reference sequence). The length of the CDR3 is 14 residues. In DNA form, the CDR3 reads TGCAGTGCTAGGGGGGTGGGATTCTCCTACGAGCAGTACTTC. This encodes CSARGVGFSYEQYF.

The chain employs TRBV7-9 and TRBJ2-5; no clear D. Between the trimmed V and J ends, which lost 4 bases and 1 base, there was a span of 13 bases. The CDR3 length is 15 residues. The germline V gene has CDR1 SEHNR and CDR2 FQNEAQ (reference sequence). The CDR3 nucleotides are TGTGCCAGCAGCTCCCGATTGCCCCTCCAAGAGACCCAGTACTTC. Its protein is CASSSRLPLQETQYF.

CDR3 in amino acids: CASSSQVEFGYGYTF. The CDR3 DNA reads TGTGCCAGCAGCTCCCAAGTAGAATTTGGATATGGCTACACCTTC. The chain recombines TRBV28 with TRBJ1-2; D ambiguous. Trimming took 6 bases from V and 5 from J, leaving 19 bases between them. The V gene's germline CDR1 is MDHEN and CDR2 SYDVKM. The CDR3 is 15 amino acids.

This clonotype was seen a few times. V gene TRBV4-3 combines with J gene TRBJ2-1; D possibly corresponds to TRBD2 (7 bases). The CDR3 has 18 amino acids. V lost 4 bases, J lost 6 bases, and 25 bases lay in between. Germline values: CDR1 LGHNA, CDR2 YSLEER. CDR3 in amino acids: CASSREIAVGGGPNEQFF. The CDR3 DNA reads as TGCGCCAGCAGCCGAGAGATCGCGGTAGGGGGAGGGCCCAATGAGCAGTTCTTC.

The V and J genes are TRBV7-2 and TRBJ1-2; TRBD1 might be the D (6 bases). The V end lost 5 bases, the J end lost 0 bases, and 10 bases lay between the germline ends. The CDR3 is made up of 14 amino acids. Germline CDR1 reads SGHTA; CDR2 reads FQGNSA. The CDR3 here is CASSLGQPNYGYTF. The CDR3, as DNA: TGTGCCAGCAGCCTCGGACAGCCTAACTATGGCTACACCTTC. The entire variable domain, with the rest obtained from reference TRBV7-2 and TRBJ1-2, is as follows: GAGVSQSPSNKVTEKGKDVELRCDPISGHTALYWYRQSLGQGLEFLIYFQGNSAPDKSGLPSDRFSAERTGGSVSTLTIQRTQQEDSAVYLCASSLGQPNYGYTFGSGTRLTVV.

This chain links TRBV7-2 with TRBJ1-1; 8 bases are a match to TRBD1. Germline values: CDR1 SGHTA, CDR2 FQGNSA. V lost 5 bases to trimming and J lost 0 bases; unmatched junction nucleotides: 5. CDR3 length: 15 residues. This CDR3 reads CASSKRDRMNTEAFF. The CDR3 DNA reads as TGTGCCAGCAGCAAAAGGGACAGGATGAACACTGAAGCTTTCTTT.

This clonotype was found a few times. CDR3 protein: CASSLASHREVANEQFF. The DNA for the CDR3 is TGTGCCAGCAGCTTAGCCTCACACAGGGAGGTGGCGAATGAGCAGTTCTTC. The rearrangement uses TRBV7-6 and TRBJ2-1; D possibly matches TRBD1 or TRBD2 (6 bases each). The CDR3 length is 17 residues. The V end lost 0 bases, the J end lost 7 bases, and 19 bases lay between the germline ends. CDR1 SGHVS and CDR2 FNYEAQ come from the germline V gene.

This clonotype showed up just a few times. This chain uses TRBV12-3 or TRBV12-4 with TRBJ1-5, with D maybe TRBD1 (5 bases). The CDR3 contains 13 residues. V lost 3 bases and J 7 bases, leaving 10 bases between the germline ends. The CDR3 DNA is TGTGCCAGCAGTTTTATCCAGGGACAGCCCCAGCATTTT. It is translated as CASSFIQGQPQHF.

This clonotype was found once. The chain joins TRBV29-1 to TRBJ2-7; 10 nucleotides match TRBD2. V trimming: 7 bases; J trimming: 3 bases; junction bases outside the gene matches: 9. This CDR3 is built from 14 residues. The V gene's germline CDR1 is SQVTM and CDR2 ANQGSEA. This chain's CDR3 is CSAILAGDRYEQYF. The CDR3 DNA follows: TGCAGCGCTATCCTAGCGGGAGACCGCTACGAGCAGTACTTC.

V gene TRBV20-1 combines with J gene TRBJ1-3, with a possible D match to TRBD1 (6 bases). This CDR3 is built from 12 residues. Germline V CDR1 and CDR2: DFQATT, SNEGSKA (reference sequence). Trimming took 0 bases from V and 11 from J, leaving 11 bases between them. CDR3 region: CSARERGPAIYF. CDR3 in DNA: TGCAGTGCTAGAGAGCGGGGGCCTGCCATATATTTT.

A few counts support this clonotype. The chain carries TRBV6-5 and TRBJ1-3; 9 bases align to TRBD1. After removal of 0 bases from V and 4 bases from J, the junction contained 4 bases not matched to a gene. CDR1 is MNHEY, CDR2 SVGAGI, per germline. This CDR3 has 16 amino acids. In nucleotides, the CDR3 is TGTGCCAGCAGTTACTCGGGACAGGGTACAGGAAACACCATATATTTT. As protein: CASSYSGQGTGNTIYF.

This chain links TRBV5-1 with TRBJ2-6, with D possibly matching TRBD2 (5 bases). The germline V and J ends were trimmed by 4 bases and 4 bases, with 18 bases remaining between them. The CDR3 covers 17 residues. Per germline, CDR1 SGHRS and CDR2 YFSETQ. The CDR3 is CASSRRDSLAGANVLTF. The CDR3, as DNA: TGCGCCAGCAGCCGACGGGATTCCTTAGCGGGGGCCAACGTCCTGACTTTC.

V is TRBV6-5 and J is TRBJ2-5; D perhaps matches TRBD2 (5 bases). Per the germline V gene, CDR1 is MNHEY and CDR2 is SVGAGI. This CDR3 spans 11 amino acids. Trimming stripped 2 bases from V and 7 bases from J, with 5 bases between. The CDR3 region is CASSYGLTQYF. As DNA, the CDR3 is TGTGCCAGCAGTTACGGACTGACCCAGTACTTC.